These 9 T cell receptor beta chains share one sample of origin, sequenced in a study of naive and memory T cell subsets. Two oligonucleotides, mixed equimolar, formed the beta constant-region primer covering TRBC1 and TRBC2. Nested alpha and beta constant-region primers with the SP2 primer drove four PCR rounds on ligated cDNA. TCRdb recomputed calls from the UMI-ligation and nested PCR reads with MiXCR, one row per CDR3 protein. The sample lists some 110,000 distinct CDR3 sequences; roughly 32% were seen once. Material: central memory CD4+ T cells from blood. Every receptor here comes from a human donor in good health.

The chain uses TRBV30 and TRBJ1-4; 11 nucleotides line up with TRBD1. The junction had 4 bases not matched to a gene; V was cut back by 5 bases and J by 8 bases. Germline values: CDR1 GTSNPN, CDR2 SVGIG (reference sequence). This CDR3 comprises 13 residues. The DNA of the CDR3 is TGTGCCTGGGGACAGGGGGCCGGAGAAAAACTGTTTTTT. This translates into CAWGQGAGEKLFF.

The genes are TRBV28 and TRBJ1-3, with unresolved D. The length of the CDR3 is 15 residues. V was pared by 6 bases and J by 0 bases, with 12 bases between. Germline CDR1 reads MDHEN; CDR2 reads SYDVKM. CDR3 DNA: TGTGCCAGCAGACCGGACCTGAGCTCTGGAAACACCATATATTTT. As protein: CASRPDLSSGNTIYF.

This rearrangement joins TRBV16 to TRBJ1-5; no reliable D call. Trimming shortened V by 4 bases and J by 0 bases, and 16 bases separated the two germline ends. Germline V gene data show CDR1 as KGHSY and CDR2 as FQNENV. The CDR3 has 17 residues. The CDR3 bases are TGTGCCAGCAGCCCTGTTGGCAGAGCGGATAGCAATCAGCCCCAGCATTTT. Residues: CASSPVGRADSNQPQHF.

The chain recombines TRBV2 with TRBJ2-1, with D possibly matching TRBD1 (5 bases). CDR3 length: 15 amino acids. Germline CDR1 is SNHLY and CDR2 is FYNNEI. V dropped 5 bases and J dropped 0 bases, with 11 bases sitting between them. The CDR3 coding sequence is TGTGCCAGCAGTCAGACAGCAAGCTCCTACAATGAGCAGTTCTTC. Translated: CASSQTASSYNEQFF.

This clonotype was seen a few times. The chain is built from TRBV7-6 and TRBJ1-1, with D possibly being TRBD1 (5 bases). Trimming cost V 0 bases and J 5 bases, with 13 bases left between them. CDR1 SGHVS and CDR2 FNYEAQ come from the germline V gene. This CDR3 comprises 15 residues. CDR3 nucleotides: TGTGCCAGCAGCTTAGCGGCCCAGGGAGGAACTGAAGCTTTCTTT. It is translated as CASSLAAQGGTEAFF. Full variable domain (missing parts from reference TRBV7-6 and TRBJ1-1): GAGVSQSPRYKVTKRGQDVALRCDPISGHVSLYWYRQALGQGPEFLTYFNYEAQQDKSGLPNDRFSAERPEGSISTLTIQRTEQRDSAMYRCASSLAAQGGTEAFFGQGTRLTVV.

The chain is built from TRBV28 and TRBJ1-5; D unresolved. The CDR3 length is 12 residues. Looked up from germline, CDR1 is MDHEN and CDR2 is SYDVKM. V shed 3 bases and J shed 5 bases, with 5 bases lying between them. This chain's CDR3 is CASSFEYQPQHF. In nucleotides, the CDR3 is TGTGCCAGCAGTTTCGAATATCAGCCCCAGCATTTT.

This clonotype was recorded a few times. The V gene is TRBV15, the J gene TRBJ2-7; D may be TRBD1 (6 bases). Germline V gene lookup returns CDR1 LNHNV and CDR2 YYDKDF (reference sequence). The CDR3 covers 12 residues. V was pared by 1 base and J by 6 bases, with 7 bases between. The CDR3 protein is CATSRGGGEQYF. The CDR3 region has the DNA TGTGCCACCAGCAGAGGAGGGGGCGAGCAGTACTTC.

The V gene is TRBV28, the J gene TRBJ1-5, with D unresolved. Looked up from germline, CDR1 is MDHEN and CDR2 is SYDVKM. V was cut by 6 bases and J by 2 bases, with 8 bases left in between. The CDR3 covers 13 residues. CDR3 in amino acids: CASRLNRNQPQHF. DNA for the CDR3: TGTGCCAGCAGGTTGAATCGCAATCAGCCCCAGCATTTT.

About this clonotype: It may be a read error: a sequence one base away is much more abundant. This is likely a read error, given that the CDR3 carries no conserved phenylalanine or tryptophan at its end. The chain uses TRBV3-1 and TRBJ2-2; no firm D call. This CDR3 is built from 15 residues. Germline V lookup: CDR1 LGHDT, CDR2 YNNKEL (reference sequence). V dropped 4 bases and J dropped 1 base, with 10 bases sitting between them. CDR3 coding DNA: TGTGCCAGCAGCCCGAATCTCCAGAACACCGGGGAGCTGTTTCTT. As protein: CASSPNLQNTGELFL.